Given below is one T cell receptor beta chain in context. Its antigen remains unidentified. This sample is drawn from a study of monozygotic twins with cystic fibrosis. The overall study: With approximately 14 PCR cycles, barcoded libraries came from about 3 micrograms of fragmented DNA.

Findings and caveats of the study: Co-twins had the most similar V usage for 13 of 16 pairs, J for 8. Unrelated CF individuals shared fewer identical clonotypes than monozygotic CF twins. Clonality was generally low (median around 0.009), higher in the most severe patients.

The CDR3 covers 16 residues. V lost 4 bases and J 0 bases, leaving 17 bases between the germline ends. Germline CDR1 is SGHRS and CDR2 is YFSETQ. Libraries were prepared by immunoSEQ multiplex PCR; TCRdb keeps only in-frame clonotypes and omits some of them. The sample yields over 10,000 clones, over 75% seen once. The chain joins TRBV5-1 to TRBJ2-7, with D perhaps given as TRBD1 or TRBD2 (5 bases each). The material sequenced was blood. This clonotype originated in a man younger than 35 with cystic fibrosis. The CDR3 DNA reads as TGCGCCAGCAGCCCCGGGGACGTCTGGAGCTCCTACGAGCAGTACTTC. Translated: CASSPGDVWSSYEQYF.